Detailed here is one T cell receptor beta chain. The sample belongs to a study of blood T cell repertoires in COVID-19. Across the whole study: Acute-phase and convalescent COVID-19 samples originated in the United States, Italy and Spain. PBMCs, B-cell-depleted T cells, or T cells provided the cDNA or gDNA that made up the material.

Followed longitudinally, the Seattle patients had been enrolled during active infection. Germline V gives CDR1 LNHDA, CDR2 SQIVND (reference sequence). The CDR3 is 15 residues long. Trimming took off 1 base at V and 2 bases at J, with 6 bases between the two ends. In the original processing: Estimation of nucleated cell counts relied on the amplification of reference gene primers. The method was immunoSEQ multiplex PCR; TCRdb's version includes in-frame clones alone and lacks a portion of them. V and J calls and clone size follow that table, whereas D and trimming were derived from the DNA. The table has 60,000 to 85,000 clones, roughly 87% seen once.

Sequenced sample: peripheral blood. This clonotype was sampled from a woman aged 45-60 years with COVID-19, enrolled during active disease. This chain uses TRBV19 with TRBJ2-6; D uncertain. The CDR3 region is CASSIGLTGANVLTF. CDR3 DNA sequence: TGTGCCAGTAGTATAGGGCTGACTGGGGCCAACGTCCTGACTTTC.